This T cell receptor beta chain was captured in a study of T cell responses to AZD1222 COVID-19 vaccine. Study results and caveats: The study reported that nearly half of spike-specific TCRs target unmutated variant regions. Vaccine-related CD4 TCRs covered spike, predominating at 160-218 and 743-854. Repertoire samples came only from after the peak T cell response.

TCRdb's table, derived via immunoSEQ multiplex PCR, lists solely in-frame clones and lacks some. Of 95,000 to 130,000 clones in the sample, 85% to 95% were seen once. With respect to this clone: Its antigen is not identified.

This CDR3 is built from 16 residues. Trimming took 4 bases from V and 6 from J; bases not matched to a gene: 10. Germline lookup yields CDR1 KGHDR and CDR2 SFDVKD. The TCR sequence derives from an adult who received the AZD1222 COVID-19 vaccine. The sample here was peripheral blood, taken 28 days after the second AZD1222 dose. The chain couples TRBV24-1 to TRBJ2-5, with 10 bases aligning to TRBD1. The CDR3, as DNA: TGTGCCACCAGTGACACCGGGACAGGGGAGGAAAAGACCCAGTACTTC. Translation gives CATSDTGTGEEKTQYF.